Listed below are T cell receptor beta chains from one sample, sequenced in a study of T cells in Graves' hyperthyroidism and ophthalmopathy. TCRdb re-analysed the multiplex PCR reads in MiXCR, keeping a single row per CDR3 protein. The data contain 600,000 to 650,000 distinct CDR3 sequences, 20% to 25% of them singletons. What was sequenced was blood. The receptors were sampled from a man in his thirties or forties with Graves' ophthalmopathy. Both conserved end residues are part of each CDR3. D genes are given only for firm matches. Size is stated for part of the rows, as once, few or many counts, or as a class when the clone is expanded.

J gene | D gene | V gene | clone size | CDR3 protein | CDR3 DNA
TRBJ1-1 | TRBD1 | TRBV10-3 | many | CAISPDRGLGTEAFF | TGTGCCATCAGTCCGGACAGGGGGCTTGGCACTGAAGCTTTCTTT
TRBJ2-7 | - | TRBV10-3 | few | CAISESTPQLDLSGQYF | TGTGCCATCAGTGAGTCGACCCCCCAACTCGATCTCAGCGGGCAGTACTTC
TRBJ2-5 | - | TRBV2 | many | CASIGGGQETQYF | TGTGCCAGCATCGGAGGGGGGCAAGAGACCCAGTACTTC
TRBJ2-2 | TRBD1 | TRBV5-1 | few | CASSSGQDTGELFF | TGCGCCAGCAGCTCCGGACAGGACACCGGGGAGCTGTTTTTT
TRBJ2-7 | - | TRBV20-1 | - | CSAREPGVGYEQYF | TGCAGTGCTAGAGAACCGGGGGTAGGATACGAGCAATACTTC
TRBJ1-5 | - | TRBV28 | few | CASSQNQPQHF | TGTGCCAGCAGTCAGAATCAGCCCCAGCATTTT
TRBJ2-7 | TRBD2 | TRBV5-6 | few | CASSLPSGISYEQYF | TGTGCCAGCAGCTTGCCAAGCGGGATCTCCTACGAGCAGTACTTC
TRBJ1-5 | TRBD1 | TRBV20-1 | few | CSAKGQGSNQPQHF | TGCAGTGCTAAAGGACAGGGTAGCAATCAGCCCCAGCATTTT
TRBJ2-7 | TRBD2 | TRBV20-1 | few | CSVRTSGSSTYEQYF | TGCAGTGTCCGGACTAGCGGGAGTAGCACCTACGAGCAGTACTTC
TRBJ1-2 | - | TRBV29-1 | - | CSVTRQAQWDYGYTF | TGCAGCGTTACCCGACAGGCCCAGTGGGACTATGGCTACACCTTC
TRBJ2-1 | TRBD2 | TRBV24-1 | few | CATSDLGRGEQFF | TGTGCCACCAGTGATTTGGGGAGGGGCGAGCAGTTCTTC
TRBJ2-2 | - | TRBV11-2 | many | CASSLGTTGELFF | TGTGCCAGCAGCTTGGGTACCACCGGGGAGCTGTTTTTT
TRBJ2-7 | TRBD2 | TRBV7-2 | - | CASSLATSGILSYEQYF | TGTGCCAGCAGCTTAGCGACTAGCGGGATACTTTCCTACGAGCAGTACTTC
TRBJ2-1 | TRBD2 | TRBV3-1 | many | CASSRGGTHNEQFF | TGTGCCAGCAGCCGGGGGGGGACGCACAATGAGCAGTTCTTC
TRBJ2-7 | TRBD2 | TRBV5-1 | many | CASSLVAGGSYEQYF | TGTGCCAGCAGCTTAGTGGCGGGGGGGTCCTACGAGCAGTACTTC
TRBJ2-5 | - | TRBV9 | - | CASSARTETQYF | TGTGCCAGCAGCGCGCGCACAGAGACCCAGTACTTC
TRBJ2-2 | TRBD1 | TRBV12-3/TRBV12-4 | - | CASSQNWPRTGGNHLAGELFF | TGTGCCAGCAGTCAAAATTGGCCGAGGACAGGGGGCAACCATTTGGCCGGGGAGCTGTTTTTT
TRBJ2-3 | - | TRBV28 | - | CASSDDSMTDTQYF | TGTGCCAGCAGCGATGACAGTATGACAGATACGCAGTATTTT
TRBJ2-3 | - | TRBV20-1 | few | CSARDNSELSTDTQYF | TGCAGTGCTAGAGATAACAGCGAGCTAAGCACAGATACGCAGTATTTT